The TCR beta chain under discussion was sequenced for a study of blood T cell repertoires in COVID-19. V dropped 0 bases and J dropped 8 bases, with 14 bases sitting between them. The CDR3 contains 14 residues. The germline CDR1 and CDR2 sequences are SGHRS and YFSETQ. How the authors handled the data: Amplified reference gene primers provided the basis for estimating nucleated cell counts. Method: immunoSEQ multiplex PCR; TCRdb's copy keeps in-frame clones and lacks some. V and J calls and clone size are those listed in that table; D and trimming were worked out from the DNA. The data hold roughly 150,000 clones, with around four fifths observed a single time.

The chain joins TRBV5-1 to TRBJ1-1; D not certain. This receptor was obtained from a woman at least 80 years old with acute or convalescent COVID-19. The sequencing input was peripheral blood. DNA for the CDR3: TGCGCCAGCAGCTTGGTTGAACTTGAATCAGAAGCTTTCTTT. It encodes CASSLVELESEAFF. Variable domain in full (rest from reference TRBV5-1 and TRBJ1-1): KAGVTQTPRYLIKTRGQQVTLSCSPISGHRSVSWYQQTPGQGLQFLFEYFSETQRNKGNFPGRFSGRQFSNSRSEMNVSTLELGDSALYLCASSLVELESEAFFGQGTRLTVV.